The present T cell receptor (beta chain) was sequenced within a study of shared clonotypes between healthy human individuals. To note about this clone: Its matching antigen is unknown.

Study-wide points: Between a few donors, naive CD4 clonotypes were shared at a level of approximately 5%.

Donors, without exception, were Caucasian adults residing in Nashville, Tennessee. Deep-level running was used for the assay. Per the original methods: Owing to the provision of junction-only sequences devoid of quality scores by immunoSEQ, filtering differed. Assay: immunoSEQ multiplex PCR; the TCRdb copy retains only in-frame clones and omits some. V and J calls and clone size are those listed in that table; D and trimming were worked out from the DNA. The sample records 850,000 to 1,200,000 clones, roughly 80% being singletons. Trimming at V came to 5 bases and at J to 4 bases, leaving 7 bases not matched to a gene. Looked up from germline, CDR1 is MNHEY and CDR2 is SVGAGI. This CDR3 comprises 15 residues.

V and J are TRBV6-5 and TRBJ2-7, with TRBD2 matching over 11 bases. Source material: memory CD4+ T cells sorted from blood. Subset indicated: CD45RA-negative fraction. The clonotype comes from a man aged 18 to 29 in good health. CDR3 bases: TGTGCCAGCAGTCCCGGACTAGCGGGCCTTTACGAGCAGTACTTC. It specifies CASSPGLAGLYEQYF.